The 2 T cell receptor beta chains below all came from one sample that was sequenced in a study of blood T cell repertoires in COVID-19. Repertoires were generated with immunoSEQ multiplex PCR, while TCRdb's copy carries only in-frame clones and drops some. The sample holds some 180,000 clones, 84% seen once. Sequencing was performed on peripheral blood. Every receptor here comes from a man between 65 and 80 years old with active or convalescent COVID-19.

The V and J genes are TRBV9 and TRBJ1-2, with D possibly being TRBD1 (5 bases). There are 14 residues in the CDR3. Germline V CDR1 and CDR2: SGDLS, YYNGEE. Between the trimmed V and J ends, which lost 2 bases and 7 bases, there was a span of 15 bases. The DNA of the CDR3 is TGTGCCAGCAGCGTCTACCAGGGTCCCGGTGGCTACACCTTC. Protein sequence: CASSVYQGPGGYTF.

The rearrangement uses TRBV15 and TRBJ1-1; D gene ambiguous. The CDR3 sequence is 15 residues long. Germline CDR1 is LNHNV and CDR2 is YYDKDF (reference sequence). The V gene lost 4 bases and the J gene lost 3 bases, with 15 bases spanning the gap. The CDR3 region has the DNA TGTGCCACCAGCAAAGACCCCGGGGTGTACACTGAAGCTTTCTTT. Its protein is CATSKDPGVYTEAFF.